A single T cell receptor beta chain is shown here with its context. What it binds is not known. The repertoire was sequenced with immunoSEQ multiplex PCR; TCRdb's copy has only in-frame clones and lacks some. The sample lists 400,000 to 450,000 clones, 80% to 95% occurring once. The treatment here: approximately 18 received Ad26.COV2.S at low or high dose, single or two shots; about 5 received placebo; per-sample allocation not given. Sampling took place 63 days after the first vaccine or placebo injection. This entry is derived from a study of Ad26.COV2.S vaccination and SARS-CoV-2 variants. Study at large: Ad26.COV2.S was injected intramuscularly once or twice, 56 days apart.

This CDR3 contains 16 residues. V lost 1 base to trimming and J lost 1 base, with 10 bases between them. Germline values: CDR1 LGHNA, CDR2 YNFKEQ. Study findings and constraints: Placebo and vaccine recipients had non-spike TCR breadth that was similar. Placebo recipients trailed vaccine recipients in spike-specific TCR breadth.

Source: peripheral blood, taken in a trial of Ad26.COV2.S vaccine versus placebo. The J gene is TRBJ2-2, the V gene TRBV4-2; D might be TRBD1 (6 bases). This clonotype was obtained from a person aged 18-65 years who received the Ad26.COV2.S COVID-19 vaccine or a placebo. In DNA form, the CDR3 reads TGTGCCAGCAGCCAAGCGACAGGCCAGAACACCGGGGAGCTGTTTTTT. This encodes CASSQATGQNTGELFF.